The next 23 T cell receptor beta chains were all read from a single sample in a study of response to subunit inactivated influenza vaccine (dated by TCRdb to between 2017 and 2018). The library was made by RT-PCR. Data came from an Illumina HiSeq 2500. In TCRdb, the public reads were trimmed at Q25 with fastp and aligned with MiXCR, with productive beta chains retained. Each entry merges the rows of one CDR3 protein and shows their most common DNA and genes. A total of 650,000 to 850,000 distinct CDR3 sequences appear in this sample, around 14% of them only once. The ten largest clonotypes hold 5.5% to 7% of the sample. The sample was PBMCs from blood, taken less than 15 days before vaccination. These receptors were obtained from a man over 45 who received an inactivated influenza vaccine. Donor details come from another sample of the same person, matched by shared clones.

This clonotype has a count of ten or more. The chain has TRBV20-1 and TRBJ1-6; unclear D gene. V shed 3 bases and J shed 5 bases, with 14 bases lying between them. Germline V CDR1 and CDR2: DFQATT, SNEGSKA (reference sequence). The CDR3 is made up of 15 amino acids. The DNA of the CDR3 is TGCAGTGCTAGGGCGGGTAGCTGGGATAATTCACCCCTCCACTTT. Encoded protein: CSARAGSWDNSPLHF.

The chain couples TRBV4-1 to TRBJ2-1; 7 nucleotides match TRBD2. Per germline, CDR1 MGHRA and CDR2 YSYEKL. The length of the CDR3 is 16 residues. V lost 1 base, J lost 5 bases, and 8 bases stayed unmatched. The CDR3 sequence is CASSQGKLAIHNEQFF. The CDR3 DNA follows: TGCGCCAGCAGCCAAGGCAAACTAGCGATCCACAATGAGCAGTTCTTC.

Only a few counts were recorded for this clonotype. The genes are TRBV6-5 and TRBJ2-7, with 7 bases aligning to TRBD1. The CDR3 spans 12 residues. The germline gives CDR1 MNHEY, CDR2 SVGAGI. J gave up 7 bases and V 6 bases, and 6 bases lay outside the gene matches. The CDR3 sequence is CASRIGTVEQYF. The CDR3 DNA follows: TGTGCCAGCAGGATTGGGACAGTTGAGCAGTACTTC.

This clonotype was picked up many times. The chain has TRBV5-1 and TRBJ1-2; no clear D gene. V lost 0 bases to trimming and J lost 2 bases, with 8 bases between them. Germline-derived CDR1 and CDR2 are SGHRS and YFSETQ. This CDR3 has 14 amino acids. This CDR3 reads CASSLGTMNYGYTF. For the CDR3, the DNA is TGCGCCAGCAGCTTGGGGACGATGAACTATGGCTACACCTTC.

The J gene is TRBJ1-4, the V gene TRBV4-3, with no clear D. The germline V gene has CDR1 LGHNA and CDR2 YSLEER. The CDR3 has 16 residues. Trimming removed 0 bases at V and 5 bases at J, with 13 bases between. The CDR3 coding sequence is TGCGCCAGCAGCCAAGATCGCGCAGTTCGGAATGAAAAACTGTTTTTT. Residues: CASSQDRAVRNEKLFF.

This clonotype came up a few times. The V gene is TRBV7-9, the J gene TRBJ2-5; TRBD2 is a possible D gene (5 bases). Trimming cost V 5 bases and J 4 bases, with 17 bases left between them. The germline V gene has CDR1 SEHNR and CDR2 FQNEAQ (reference sequence). This CDR3 has 15 amino acids. CDR3 DNA sequence: TGTGCCAGCAGCCCCCCTCTAGCTACGGTAGAGACCCAGTACTTC. The encoded protein is CASSPPLATVETQYF.

This clonotype was seen repeatedly, ten times or more. V gene TRBV3-1 combines with J gene TRBJ2-7, with 10 bases identical to TRBD2. This CDR3 spans 15 amino acids. The germline gives CDR1 LGHDT, CDR2 YNNKEL (reference sequence). V shed 1 base and J 3 bases; nucleotides not matched to a gene: 3. CDR3 loop: CASSQVASGSYEQYF. CDR3 coding DNA: TGTGCCAGCAGCCAAGTCGCTAGCGGGAGCTACGAGCAGTACTTC.

The chain links TRBV3-1 to TRBJ2-5, with TRBD2 identical over 8 bases. This CDR3 region has 16 residues. Germline V gene lookup returns CDR1 LGHDT and CDR2 YNNKEL (reference sequence). V gave up 3 bases and J gave up 3 bases; unmatched junction bases: 9. This CDR3 is CASSQDPPGGKETQYF. CDR3 bases: TGTGCCAGCAGCCAGGACCCCCCGGGGGGGAAAGAGACCCAGTACTTC.

This clonotype has only a few counts. The chain recombines TRBV6-2 or TRBV6-3 with TRBJ2-1, with unresolved D. There are 12 residues in the CDR3. V lost 7 bases, J lost 5 bases, and 9 bases lay in between. The V gene's germline CDR1 is MNHEY and CDR2 SVGEGT. CDR3 bases: TGTGCCAGCAAAAGACTCGACAATGAGCAGTTCTTC. Protein: CASKRLDNEQFF.

This clonotype was counted between two and nine times. The V call is TRBV20-1, the J call TRBJ2-1; 11 bases agree with TRBD2. The CDR3 has 15 amino acids. V lost 1 base to trimming and J lost 4 bases; unmatched junction nucleotides: 3. Germline V lookup: CDR1 DFQATT, CDR2 SNEGSKA (reference sequence). DNA for the CDR3: TGCAGTGCTAGAGGAACTAGCGGGAGATACAATGAGCAGTTCTTC. Protein product: CSARGTSGRYNEQFF.

About this clonotype itself: A read error may explain this, as a much larger clone is one base away. J is TRBJ1-5 and V is TRBV20-1; D not certain. Per germline, CDR1 DFQATT and CDR2 SNEGSKA (reference sequence). Trimming left V 2 bases short and J 7 bases short, with 12 bases between. The length of the CDR3 is 13 residues. CDR3 amino acids: CSARITREQPQHF. Written as DNA, the CDR3 is TGCAGTGCTAGAATAACAAGGGAACAGCCCCAGCATTTT.

The chain has TRBV28 and TRBJ2-2; D may match TRBD1 or TRBD2 (6 bases each). Germline V lookup: CDR1 MDHEN, CDR2 SYDVKM. The V end lost 5 bases, the J end lost 4 bases, and 17 bases lay between the germline ends. The CDR3 has 16 residues. CDR3 DNA: TGTGCCAGCAGTCCAGGGGACTCCTCGGGCACCGGGGAGCTGTTTTTT. It encodes CASSPGDSSGTGELFF.

The chain employs TRBV19 and TRBJ2-1, with TRBD1 as a possible D gene (6 bases). The CDR3 consists of 14 residues. Trimming pared 1 base from V and 12 bases from J, leaving 16 bases between. Germline CDR1 LNHDA, CDR2 SQIVND (reference sequence). This CDR3 is CASSIGNRVTGQFF. As DNA, the CDR3 is TGTGCCAGTAGTATAGGAAACAGGGTCACTGGGCAGTTCTTC.

This clonotype was observed a few times. The V gene is TRBV4-2, the J gene TRBJ2-7, with no clear D. From germline, CDR1 is LGHNA and CDR2 YNFKEQ. The CDR3 loop spans 16 amino acids. Trimming took off 4 bases at V and 6 bases at J, with 22 bases between the two ends. Here the CDR3 DNA reads TGTGCCAGCAGCCCCAATATGCAGGAACCTACGATCGAGCAGTACTTC. Translating gives CASSPNMQEPTIEQYF.

This rearrangement joins TRBV7-2 to TRBJ2-3; D possibly corresponds to TRBD2 (6 bases). Germline lookup yields CDR1 SGHTA and CDR2 FQGNSA. This CDR3 has 15 residues. V lost 7 bases and J 4 bases, leaving 18 bases between the germline ends. The CDR3 DNA reads as TGTGCCAGCATATATCTGGAGGGGACTCCAGATACGCAGTATTTT. Protein product: CASIYLEGTPDTQYF.

This clonotype was detected only a few times. The chain joins TRBV2 to TRBJ1-6; 7 positions agree with TRBD1. The CDR3 length is 16 residues. V shed 6 bases, J shed 0 bases, and the junction held 5 bases outside the gene matches. Germline V gene data show CDR1 as SNHLY and CDR2 as FYNNEI. The CDR3 DNA reads TGTGCCAGCAGGCGGAGGGACAGCTCCTATAATTCACCCCTCCACTTT. It translates to CASRRRDSSYNSPLHF.

V is TRBV6-2 or TRBV6-3 and J is TRBJ1-1; D is possibly TRBD1 (5 bases). V was pared by 6 bases and J by 6 bases, with 17 bases between. This CDR3 region has 14 residues. Germline CDR1 reads MNHEY; CDR2 reads SVGEGT. This chain's CDR3 is CASSIQGGYPEAFF. In nucleotides, the CDR3 is TGTGCCAGCAGCATCCAGGGCGGATACCCTGAAGCTTTCTTT.

J is TRBJ2-5 and V is TRBV4-2; TRBD2 might be the D (5 bases). The CDR3 covers 15 residues. Germline loops: CDR1 LGHNA, CDR2 YNFKEQ. The V gene lost 0 bases and the J gene lost 2 bases, with 10 bases spanning the gap. The CDR3 coding sequence is TGTGCCAGCAGCCAAGAGTTTGGAGGACAAGAGACCCAGTACTTC. Its protein product is CASSQEFGGQETQYF.

The rearrangement links TRBV6-1 to TRBJ2-2, with 8 bases identical to TRBD1. The junction had 4 bases not matched to a gene; V was cut back by 6 bases and J by 4 bases. The CDR3 runs to 14 residues. Per germline, CDR1 MNHNS and CDR2 SASEGT. Here the CDR3 reads CASRDRVATGELFF. The CDR3 DNA reads as TGTGCCAGCAGGGACAGGGTGGCCACCGGGGAGCTGTTTTTT.

This clonotype has only a few counts. The chain has TRBV4-2 and TRBJ2-7; the D is unclear. This CDR3 has 13 residues. From germline, CDR1 is LGHNA and CDR2 YNFKEQ. Trimming took 0 bases from V and 9 from J, leaving 12 bases between them. CDR3 nucleotides: TGTGCCAGCAGCCAAGATCCCCCTTTAGGGCAGTACTTC. This codes for CASSQDPPLGQYF.

This clonotype was found many times. J is TRBJ2-2 and V is TRBV20-1, with 7 bases that match TRBD1. The germline CDR1 and CDR2 sequences are DFQATT and SNEGSKA (reference sequence). The V segment lost 2 bases and the J segment 5 bases; nucleotides outside the gene matches: 11. There are 16 residues in the CDR3. CDR3 sequence reads: CSARTPTGSGTGELFF. In DNA form, the CDR3 reads TGCAGTGCTAGAACCCCGACAGGGTCGGGGACCGGGGAGCTGTTTTTT.

This clonotype is a singleton in its sample. The V gene is TRBV7-9, the J gene TRBJ2-3; possibly TRBD1 or TRBD2 for D (5 bases each). The ends were cut back, 6 bases at V and 4 bases at J, with 17 bases in the middle. This CDR3 region has 15 residues. The germline V gene encodes CDR1 SEHNR and CDR2 FQNEAQ (reference sequence). The CDR3 here is CASRRDPAYPDTQYF. The CDR3 DNA sequence: TGTGCCAGCAGGAGGGACCCGGCGTACCCAGATACGCAGTATTTT.

This clonotype was seen a few times. The chain couples TRBV18 to TRBJ1-2; D is unresolved. The germline gives CDR1 KGHSH, CDR2 LQKENI. V dropped 3 bases and J dropped 5 bases, with 10 bases sitting between them. The CDR3 runs to 13 residues. CDR3 loop: CASSPFKSYGYTF. The CDR3 DNA sequence: TGTGCCAGCTCACCCTTCAAGAGTTATGGCTACACCTTC.